Presented here are 7 T cell receptor beta chains from one specimen sequenced in a study of Ad26.COV2.S vaccination and SARS-CoV-2 variants. Treatment indicated: some 20 received Ad26.COV2.S at low or high dose, single or two shots; about 5 received placebo; per-sample allocation not given. Vaccine and placebo recipients were sampled on day 63 after the first injection. Produced via immunoSEQ multiplex PCR; TCRdb's table is partial and in-frame only. The sample records approximately 360,000 clones, approximately 83% being singletons. The starting material was peripheral blood, obtained in a trial of Ad26.COV2.S vaccine versus placebo. The receptors here all came from a person aged 18-65 years who received the Ad26.COV2.S COVID-19 vaccine or a placebo.

As DNA, the CDR3 is TGCGCCAGCAGCTCCTGGGGAGGGGCCGCTGCAGTAAGTGGCTACACCTTC. Protein product: CASSSWGGAAAVSGYTF. The V and J genes are TRBV5-1 and TRBJ1-2; the D gene is possibly TRBD1 (5 bases). The CDR3 has 17 residues. Germline-derived CDR1 and CDR2 are SGHRS and YFSETQ. The germline V and J ends were trimmed by 3 bases and 7 bases, with 25 bases remaining between them.

The rearrangement joins TRBV7-9 to TRBJ1-1; no definite D call. The ends were cut back, 1 base at V and 0 bases at J, with 9 bases in the middle. This CDR3 is 15 amino acids long. The germline CDR1 and CDR2 sequences are SEHNR and FQNEAQ (reference sequence). The CDR3 sequence: CASSLGGNLNTEAFF. The CDR3 region has the DNA TGTGCCAGCAGCTTAGGAGGGAACTTGAACACTGAAGCTTTCTTT.

This clone was detected only a few times. The chain uses TRBV9 and TRBJ2-3, with TRBD2 identical over 7 bases. With 4 bases clipped from V and 2 bases from J, the junction kept 7 bases outside the gene matches. The CDR3 is 15 residues long. CDR1 is SGDLS and CDR2 is YYNGEE in the germline V gene. Here the CDR3 DNA reads TGTGCCAGCAGCCCTCGGGGAGGGTCCACAGATACGCAGTATTTT. This codes for CASSPRGGSTDTQYF.

This chain joins TRBV19 and TRBJ2-1, with no clear D. CDR1 LNHDA and CDR2 SQIVND come from the germline V gene (reference sequence). Deletions cut 0 bases from V and 9 bases from J, with 9 bases between. This CDR3 comprises 13 residues. CDR3 coding DNA: TGTGCCAGTAGTATAGATAAAGGCTTTGAGCAGTTCTTC. Amino acids: CASSIDKGFEQFF.

This clone was counted a single time. The chain joins TRBV27 to TRBJ1-1; the match to TRBD1 covers 9 bases. In germline, CDR1 is MNHEY, CDR2 SMNVEV (reference sequence). This CDR3 comprises 15 residues. The V and J ends lost 6 bases and 7 bases, in that order; junction bases with no gene match: 12. The CDR3 spells CASRPPRGQGLEAFF. CDR3 bases: TGTGCCAGCAGACCTCCACGGGGACAGGGACTTGAAGCTTTCTTT.

The genes are TRBV7-9 and TRBJ1-2, with D unresolved. V lost 6 bases and J lost 2, with 10 bases in between. Germline-derived CDR1 and CDR2 are SEHNR and FQNEAQ (reference sequence). The CDR3 is 13 residues long. The CDR3 DNA is TGTGCCAGCAGTCCCCCCCCAAACTATGGCTACACCTTC. Protein product: CASSPPPNYGYTF.

This sequence joins TRBV20-1 and TRBJ1-2; D is perhaps TRBD1 (6 bases). Trimming cost V 4 bases and J 8 bases, with 11 bases left between them. The germline V gene encodes CDR1 DFQATT and CDR2 SNEGSKA (reference sequence). The CDR3 consists of 11 residues. In nucleotides, the CDR3 is TGCAGTGCTATAAGGGGGGAGGGCTACACCTTC. Translated: CSAIRGEGYTF.